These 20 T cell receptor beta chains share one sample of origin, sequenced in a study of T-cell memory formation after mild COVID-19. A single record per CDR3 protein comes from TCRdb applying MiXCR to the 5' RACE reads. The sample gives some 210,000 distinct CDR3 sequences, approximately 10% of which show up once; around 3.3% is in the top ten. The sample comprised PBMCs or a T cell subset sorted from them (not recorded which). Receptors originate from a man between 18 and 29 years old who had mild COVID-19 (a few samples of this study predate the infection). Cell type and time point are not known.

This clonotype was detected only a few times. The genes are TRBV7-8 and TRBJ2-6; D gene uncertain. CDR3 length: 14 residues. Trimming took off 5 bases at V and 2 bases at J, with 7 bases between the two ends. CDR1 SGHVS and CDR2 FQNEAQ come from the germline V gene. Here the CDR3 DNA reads TGTGCCAGCAGCCCAAGGACTGGGGCCAACGTCCTGACTTTC. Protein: CASSPRTGANVLTF. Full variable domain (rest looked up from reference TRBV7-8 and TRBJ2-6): GAGVSQSPRYKVAKRGQDVALRCDPISGHVSLFWYQQALGQGPEFLTYFQNEAQLDKSGLPSDRFFAERPEGSVSTLKIQRTQQEDSAVYLCASSPRTGANVLTFGAGSRLTVL.

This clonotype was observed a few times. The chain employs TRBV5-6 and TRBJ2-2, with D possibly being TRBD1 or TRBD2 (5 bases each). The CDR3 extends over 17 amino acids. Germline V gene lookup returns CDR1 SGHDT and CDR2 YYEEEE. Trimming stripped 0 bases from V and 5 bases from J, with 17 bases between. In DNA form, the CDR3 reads TGTGCCAGCAGCTTGGACGTTCGGGCTGGGGGAACCGGGGAGCTGTTTTTT. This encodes CASSLDVRAGGTGELFF. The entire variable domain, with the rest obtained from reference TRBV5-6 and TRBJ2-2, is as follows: DAGVTQSPTHLIKTRGQQVTLRCSPKSGHDTVSWYQQALGQGPQFIFQYYEEEERQRGNFPDRFSGHQFPNYSSELNVNALLLGDSALYLCASSLDVRAGGTGELFFGEGSRLTVL.

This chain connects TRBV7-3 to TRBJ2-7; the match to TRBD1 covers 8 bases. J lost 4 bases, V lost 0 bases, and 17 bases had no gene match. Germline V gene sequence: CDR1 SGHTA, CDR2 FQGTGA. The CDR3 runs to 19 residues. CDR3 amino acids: CASSLTDLWRTGMIYEQYV. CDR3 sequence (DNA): TGTGCCAGCAGCTTAACGGACCTTTGGAGGACAGGGATGATATACGAGCAGTACGTC.

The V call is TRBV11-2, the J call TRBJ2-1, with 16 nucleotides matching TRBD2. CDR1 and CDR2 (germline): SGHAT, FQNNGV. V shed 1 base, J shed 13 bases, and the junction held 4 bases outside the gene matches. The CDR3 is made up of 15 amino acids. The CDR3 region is CASSLAGTSGGAQFF. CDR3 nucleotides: TGTGCCAGCAGCTTAGCGGGGACTAGCGGGGGGGCTCAGTTCTTC.

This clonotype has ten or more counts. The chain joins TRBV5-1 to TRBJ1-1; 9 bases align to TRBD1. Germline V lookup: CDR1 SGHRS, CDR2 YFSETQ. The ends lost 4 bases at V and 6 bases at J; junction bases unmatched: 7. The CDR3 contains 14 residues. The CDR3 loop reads CASSAQGAIAEAFF. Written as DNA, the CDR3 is TGCGCCAGCAGCGCACAGGGGGCGATAGCTGAAGCTTTCTTT.

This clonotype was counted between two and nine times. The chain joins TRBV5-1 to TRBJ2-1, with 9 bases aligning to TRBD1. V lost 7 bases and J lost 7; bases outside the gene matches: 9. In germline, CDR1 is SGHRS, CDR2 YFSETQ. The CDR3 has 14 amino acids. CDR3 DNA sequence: TGCGCCAGCTACAGGGGGCCTATAGGAAATGAGCAGTTCTTC. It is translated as CASYRGPIGNEQFF.

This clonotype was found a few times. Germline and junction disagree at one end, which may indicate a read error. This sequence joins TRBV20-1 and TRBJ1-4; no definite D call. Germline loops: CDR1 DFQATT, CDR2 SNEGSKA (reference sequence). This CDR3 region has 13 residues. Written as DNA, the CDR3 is TGCAGTGCTAGACTTAGGACGGTTGAAGAACTGTTTTTT. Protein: CSARLRTVEELFF.

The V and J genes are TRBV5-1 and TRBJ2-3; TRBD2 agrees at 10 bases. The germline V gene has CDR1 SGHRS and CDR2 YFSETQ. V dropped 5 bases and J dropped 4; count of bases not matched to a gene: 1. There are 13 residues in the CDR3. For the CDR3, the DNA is TGCGCCAGCAGAGCGGGGGGGGCAGATACGCAGTATTTT. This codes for CASRAGGADTQYF.

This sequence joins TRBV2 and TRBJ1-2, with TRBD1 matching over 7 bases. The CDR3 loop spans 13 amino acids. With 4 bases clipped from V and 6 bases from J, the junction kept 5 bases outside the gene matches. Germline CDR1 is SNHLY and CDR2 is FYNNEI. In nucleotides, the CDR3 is TGTGCCAGCAGTGTCGACAGGGAGGATGGCTACACCTTC. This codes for CASSVDREDGYTF.

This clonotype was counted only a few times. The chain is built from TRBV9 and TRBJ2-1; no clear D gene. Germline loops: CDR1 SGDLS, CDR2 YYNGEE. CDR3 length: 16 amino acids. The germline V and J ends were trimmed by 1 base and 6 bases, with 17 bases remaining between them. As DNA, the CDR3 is TGTGCCAGCAGCGTATCCCCTAACTCGGTGGGCAATGAGCAGTTCTTC. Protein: CASSVSPNSVGNEQFF.

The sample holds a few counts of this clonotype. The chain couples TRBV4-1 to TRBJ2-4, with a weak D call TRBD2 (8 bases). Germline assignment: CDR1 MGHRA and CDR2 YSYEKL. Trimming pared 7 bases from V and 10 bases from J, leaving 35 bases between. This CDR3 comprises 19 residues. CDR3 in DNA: TGCGCCAGCACCGCAAGCCCTCTTGACAGGGTGGGTAGCGGGGTTATTCAGTACTTC. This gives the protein CASTASPLDRVGSGVIQYF.

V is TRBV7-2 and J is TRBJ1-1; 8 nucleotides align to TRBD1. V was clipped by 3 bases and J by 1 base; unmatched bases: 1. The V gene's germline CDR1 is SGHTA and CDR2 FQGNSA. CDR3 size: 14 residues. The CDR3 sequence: CASSFGQGNTEAFF. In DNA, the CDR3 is TGTGCCAGCAGCTTCGGACAGGGGAACACTGAAGCTTTCTTT.

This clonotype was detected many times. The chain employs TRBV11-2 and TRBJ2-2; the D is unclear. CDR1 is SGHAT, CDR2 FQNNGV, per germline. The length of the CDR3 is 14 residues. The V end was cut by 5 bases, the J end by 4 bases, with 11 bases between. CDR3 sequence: CASSLSHITGELFF. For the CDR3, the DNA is TGTGCCAGCAGCCTATCTCATATCACCGGGGAGCTGTTTTTT.

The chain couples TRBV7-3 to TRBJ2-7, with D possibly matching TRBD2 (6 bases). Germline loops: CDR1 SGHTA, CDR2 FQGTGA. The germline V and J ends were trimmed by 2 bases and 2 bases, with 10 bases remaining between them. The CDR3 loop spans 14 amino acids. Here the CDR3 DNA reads TGTGCCAGCAGCTTATCAGCGGGCCCCTACGAGCAGTACTTC. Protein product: CASSLSAGPYEQYF.

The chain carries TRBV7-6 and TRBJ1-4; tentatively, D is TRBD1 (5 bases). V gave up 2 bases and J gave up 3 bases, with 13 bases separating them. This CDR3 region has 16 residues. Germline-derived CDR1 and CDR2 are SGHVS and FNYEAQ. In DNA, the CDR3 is TGTGCCAGCAGCTTAACAGGATTATTGGCTAATGAAAAACTGTTTTTT. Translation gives CASSLTGLLANEKLFF.

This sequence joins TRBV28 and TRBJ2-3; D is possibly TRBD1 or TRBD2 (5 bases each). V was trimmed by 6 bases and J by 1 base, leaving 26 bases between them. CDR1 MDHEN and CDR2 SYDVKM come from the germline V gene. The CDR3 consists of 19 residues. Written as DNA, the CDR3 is TGTGCCAGCAGCCCCCGCCGGGACCGCTCAGGTCCGGGCACAGATACGCAGTATTTT. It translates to CASSPRRDRSGPGTDTQYF.

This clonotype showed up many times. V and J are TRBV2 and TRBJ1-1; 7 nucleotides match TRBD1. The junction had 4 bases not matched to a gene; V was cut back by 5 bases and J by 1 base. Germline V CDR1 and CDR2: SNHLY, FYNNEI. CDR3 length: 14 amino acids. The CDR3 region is CASSTRQGNTEAFF. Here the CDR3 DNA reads TGTGCCAGCAGTACGCGACAGGGGAACACTGAAGCTTTCTTT. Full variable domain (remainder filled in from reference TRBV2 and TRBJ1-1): EPEVTQTPSHQVTQMGQEVILRCVPISNHLYFYWYRQILGQKVEFLVSFYNNEISEKSEIFDDQFSVERPDGSNFTLKIRSTKLEDSAMYFCASSTRQGNTEAFFGQGTRLTVV.

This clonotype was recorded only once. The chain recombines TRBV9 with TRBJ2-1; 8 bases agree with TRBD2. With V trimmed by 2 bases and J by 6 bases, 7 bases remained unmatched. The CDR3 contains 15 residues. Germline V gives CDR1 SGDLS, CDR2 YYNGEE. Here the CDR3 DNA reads TGTGCCAGCAGCGTTGGCGGGGGGCCGGTCAATGAGCAGTTCTTC. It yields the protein CASSVGGGPVNEQFF.

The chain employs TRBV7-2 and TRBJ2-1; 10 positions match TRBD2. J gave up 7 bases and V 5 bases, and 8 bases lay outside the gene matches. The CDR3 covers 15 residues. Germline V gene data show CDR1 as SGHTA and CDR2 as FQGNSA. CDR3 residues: CASSPLAGARNEQFF. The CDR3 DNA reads TGTGCCAGCAGCCCTCTAGCGGGGGCTCGGAATGAGCAGTTCTTC.

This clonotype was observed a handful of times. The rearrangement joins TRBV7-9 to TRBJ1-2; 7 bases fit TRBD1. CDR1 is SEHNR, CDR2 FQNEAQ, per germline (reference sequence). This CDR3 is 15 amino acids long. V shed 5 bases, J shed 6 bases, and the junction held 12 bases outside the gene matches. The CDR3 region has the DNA TGTGCCAGCAGCACCCACAGGGGAGAGGTCGATGGCTACACCTTC. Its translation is CASSTHRGEVDGYTF.